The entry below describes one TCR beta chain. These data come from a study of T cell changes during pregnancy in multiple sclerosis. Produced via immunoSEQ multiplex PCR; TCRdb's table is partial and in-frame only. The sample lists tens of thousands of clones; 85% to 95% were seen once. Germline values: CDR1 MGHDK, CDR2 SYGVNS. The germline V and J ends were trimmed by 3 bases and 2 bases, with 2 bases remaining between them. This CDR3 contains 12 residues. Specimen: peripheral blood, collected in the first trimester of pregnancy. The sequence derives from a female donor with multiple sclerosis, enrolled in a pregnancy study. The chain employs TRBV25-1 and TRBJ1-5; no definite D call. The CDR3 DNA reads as TGTGCCAGCAGTGACGGCAATCAGCCCCAGCATTTT. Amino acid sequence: CASSDGNQPQHF.